These 20 T cell receptor beta chains were sequenced from one sample in a study of tumor-infiltrating lymphocytes in primary liver carcinoma. Reverse transcription of roughly 0.45 ug total RNA with a constant-region primer produced TCR beta cDNA. ARM-PCR was slightly modified, and three nested multiplex PCR rounds with it gave rise to the TCR beta libraries. Two initial PCR rounds of about 11 cycles each paired TRBV1-TRBV30 forward primers with a C-beta reverse primer. TCRdb fed the multiplex PCR reads into MiXCR, producing one record per CDR3 protein. In the table there are 300,000 to 400,000 distinct CDR3 sequences, over 55% of which are singletons. The authors took blood RNA from unsorted whole blood and also extracted germline DNA. Sequencing was done on a sample of peripheral blood. The receptors were sampled from a middle-aged man with primary liver carcinoma and hepatitis B virus infection.

Turning to this clonotype: A read error may produce the germline difference seen at one junction end. V and J are TRBV7-9 and TRBJ2-5; a weak D match, TRBD1 (6 bases). CDR1 is SEHNR, CDR2 FQNEAQ, per germline (reference sequence). The CDR3 loop spans 15 amino acids. As DNA, the CDR3 is TGTGCCAGCAGCCGGGACACCCTTTACCAAGACACCCAGTACTTC. This gives the protein CASSRDTLYQDTQYF. Full variable domain (outside the CDR3, taken from reference TRBV7-9 and TRBJ2-5): DTGVSQNPRHKITKRGQNVTFRCDPISEHNRLYWYRQTLGQGPEFLTYFQNEAQLEKSRLLSDRFSAERPKGSFSTLEIQRTEQGDSAMYLCASSRDTLYQDTQYFGPGTRLLVL.

The rearrangement joins TRBV6-6 to TRBJ1-5, with D perhaps matching TRBD1 (6 bases). The CDR3 spans 15 residues. The germline gives CDR1 MNHNY, CDR2 SVGAGI (reference sequence). Trimming took off 6 bases at V and 1 base at J, with 13 bases between the two ends. The CDR3 coding sequence is TGTGCCAGCAGCCTTCGACAGGACAGCAATCAGCCCCAGCATTTT. The encoded protein is CASSLRQDSNQPQHF.

In its sample, this clonotype was seen many times. This sequence joins TRBV5-1 and TRBJ2-6; 11 nucleotides line up with TRBD1. Unmatched junction bases numbered 6, after V lost 7 bases and J lost 3 bases. The CDR3 totals 16 residues. In germline, CDR1 is SGHRS, CDR2 YFSETQ. The CDR3, as DNA: TGCGCCAGCTCCCGGGACAGGGGGTTTGGGGCCAACGTCCTGACTTTC. Its protein product is CASSRDRGFGANVLTF.

This clonotype was counted between two and nine times. The gene calls are TRBV28 and TRBJ2-3; 10 bases are a match to TRBD1. V shed 2 bases, J shed 9 bases, and the junction held 5 bases outside the gene matches. Germline V lookup: CDR1 MDHEN, CDR2 SYDVKM. This CDR3 spans 14 amino acids. The CDR3 here is CASSLTQDRGTQYF. The CDR3 coding sequence is TGTGCCAGCAGTTTAACCCAGGACAGGGGGACGCAGTATTTT.

This clonotype was recorded at least ten times. The chain has TRBV10-3 and TRBJ2-1, with D maybe TRBD2 (5 bases). CDR1 is ENHRY and CDR2 is SYGVKD in the germline V gene. Trimming pared 10 bases from V and 7 bases from J, leaving 17 bases between. This CDR3 is built from 13 residues. CDR3 amino acids: CATVASLRNEQFF. The CDR3 region has the DNA TGTGCCACCGTGGCTAGCCTCCGTAATGAGCAGTTCTTC.

A remark on this clonotype: A much larger clone differs by one base, so this may be a read error. The chain is built from TRBV6-2 or TRBV6-3 and TRBJ2-2, with 10 bases that match TRBD1. The CDR3 covers 12 residues. V gave up 4 bases and J gave up 16 bases; unmatched junction bases: 6. Germline CDR1 reads MNHEY; CDR2 reads SVGEGT. The CDR3 spells CASSLTGGSPFF. The CDR3 DNA reads as TGTGCCAGCAGTTTGACAGGGGGCAGTCCGTTTTTT.

This clonotype has more than one count but fewer than ten. This chain uses TRBV6-5 with TRBJ2-7; D possibly uses TRBD1 or TRBD2 (6 bases each). This CDR3 region has 15 residues. Trimming removed 8 bases from V and 7 bases from J, with 24 bases in between. Germline V CDR1 and CDR2: MNHEY, SVGAGI. This CDR3 is CASLSPDFEGGEQYF. For the CDR3, the DNA is TGTGCCAGCCTTTCTCCGGACTTCGAAGGGGGGGAGCAGTACTTC.

Worth noting for this clonotype: A much larger clone differs by one base, so this may be a read error. The V call is TRBV7-8, the J call TRBJ2-3; D is unclear. CDR1 and CDR2 (germline): SGHVS, FQNEAQ. The CDR3 is 15 residues long. V lost 2 bases and J lost 2, with 11 bases in between. Written as DNA, the CDR3 is TGTGCCAGCAGCTTATTGGTGGGAACCACAGATACGCAGTATTTT. Its protein is CASSLLVGTTDTQYF.

This clonotype has ten or more counts. The chain has TRBV6-1 and TRBJ1-1; D gene ambiguous. The CDR3 spans 12 residues. The V end was cut by 5 bases, the J end by 0 bases, with 4 bases between. Looked up from germline, CDR1 is MNHNS and CDR2 is SASEGT. The CDR3 DNA follows: TGTGCCAGCAGTAAGGTGAACACTGAAGCTTTCTTT. It translates to CASSKVNTEAFF.

On this clonotype itself: A much bigger clone sits one base away, suggesting this may be a read error. The CDR3 does not end in the conserved phenylalanine or tryptophan, so this is likely a read error. This rearrangement joins TRBV12-3 or TRBV12-4 to TRBJ1-1; the D gene is possibly TRBD1 (6 bases). Trimming removed 5 bases from V and 1 base from J, with 11 bases in between. The CDR3 sequence is 14 residues long. The chain's CDR3 is CASSGGRQNTEAFS. The CDR3 bases are TGTGCCAGCAGTGGGGGCAGGCAGAACACTGAAGCTTTCTCT.

This clonotype was counted once. A read error may produce the germline difference seen at one junction end. The V and J genes are TRBV6-6 and TRBJ2-7; tentatively, D is TRBD1 (6 bases). Germline CDR1 MNHNY, CDR2 SVGAGI (reference sequence). The CDR3 extends over 14 amino acids. Here the CDR3 reads CASSRTGSLYEQNF. For the CDR3, the DNA is TGTGCCAGCAGTCGTACAGGGAGTCTTTACGAGCAGAACTTC.

About this clonotype: A much larger clonotype is one base distant, so this may be a read error. The V call is TRBV11-2, the J call TRBJ2-7; D remains unclear. V was shortened by 4 bases and J by 7 bases, with 20 bases between the two germline ends. Per germline, CDR1 SGHAT and CDR2 FQNNGV. This CDR3 is 15 amino acids long. The CDR3 sequence is CASSYSEQTFSEQYF. The CDR3 coding sequence is TGTGCCAGCAGCTACTCGGAGCAGACCTTCAGTGAGCAGTACTTC.

In regard to this clonotype: This may be a read error, as it is one base from a much larger clone. The chain combines TRBV5-6 with TRBJ2-3; perhaps TRBD2 as D (6 bases). Germline V CDR1 and CDR2: SGHDT, YYEEEE. The CDR3 covers 16 residues. The CDR3 region has the DNA TGTACCAGCAGCTTGTCATCAGGGACTCGCACAGATACGCAGTATTTT. It codes for CTSSLSSGTRTDTQYF.

This clonotype was detected ten times or more. The chain employs TRBV5-4 and TRBJ1-1; no reliable D call. The V gene's germline CDR1 is SGHNT and CDR2 YYREEE (reference sequence). The germline V and J ends were trimmed by 4 bases and 9 bases, with 16 bases remaining between them. The CDR3 length is 13 residues. The CDR3 region is CASSSRWTEKAFF. DNA for the CDR3: TGTGCCAGCAGCAGCCGATGGACTGAAAAAGCTTTCTTT. Based on the CDR3 plus reference TRBV5-4 and TRBJ1-1, the full variable domain is ETGVTQSPTHLIKTRGQQVTLRCSSQSGHNTVSWYQQALGQGPQFIFQYYREEENGRGNFPPRFSGLQFPNYSSELNVNALELDDSALYLCASSSRWTEKAFFGQGTRLTVV.

Points on this clonotype: One base away lies a much larger clone, so this may be a sequencing read error. The chain carries TRBV4-1 and TRBJ2-1; 10 bases agree with TRBD2. Germline V CDR1 and CDR2: MGHRA, YSYEKL. CDR3 length: 19 residues. The CDR3 loop is CTSSRLQGASGGSYNEQFF. CDR3 in DNA: TGCACCAGCAGCCGCCTGCAAGGGGCTAGCGGGGGCTCCTACAATGAGCAGTTCTTC.

As regards this clonotype: At one of its ends the junction is not consistent with the germline gene, which may arise from a read error. The CDR3 DNA reads as TGTGCCAGCAACCAAAATGCCGGTCGAGGGGTCTACGAGCAGTACTTC. Encoded protein: CASNQNAGRGVYEQYF. J is TRBJ2-7 and V is TRBV4-2, with D perhaps matching TRBD1 or TRBD2 (5 bases each). CDR1 LGHNA and CDR2 YNFKEQ come from the germline V gene. The CDR3 sequence is 16 residues long.

This chain joins TRBV5-5 and TRBJ2-1, with 10 bases identical to TRBD1. Germline trimming cut 0 bases from V and 7 bases from J; bases unmatched to any gene: 4. The germline V gene encodes CDR1 SGHKS and CDR2 YYEKEE (reference sequence). This CDR3 is built from 15 residues. The CDR3: CASSLAGTGVNEQFF. CDR3 in DNA: TGTGCCAGCAGCTTGGCCGGGACAGGGGTTAATGAGCAGTTCTTC.

The table lists this clonotype with a count of one. The junction departs from the called germline gene at one end, perhaps through a read error. The chain recombines TRBV11-2 with TRBJ2-7; D is possibly TRBD1 (5 bases). CDR1 is SGHAT and CDR2 is FQNNGV in the germline V gene. This CDR3 is built from 14 residues. The CDR3 sequence: CASIPRAMGNELCF. CDR3 DNA: TGTGCCAGCATCCCCAGGGCCATGGGGAACGAGCTGTGCTTC.

The gene calls are TRBV5-6 and TRBJ1-2; 7 bases are a match to TRBD1. The V gene end was trimmed by 4 bases and the J gene end by 8 bases; junction bases not matched to a gene: 8. This CDR3 region has 13 residues. Germline assignment: CDR1 SGHDT and CDR2 YYEEEE. The CDR3 nucleotides read TGTGCCAGCAGCACCCGACAGGGAGAAGGCTACACCTTC. The encoded protein is CASSTRQGEGYTF.

This sequence joins TRBV20-1 and TRBJ2-7, with D perhaps TRBD2 (6 bases). The CDR3 contains 12 residues. The ends were cut back, 5 bases at V and 2 bases at J, with 10 bases in the middle. Germline CDR1 reads DFQATT; CDR2 reads SNEGSKA (reference sequence). In DNA form, the CDR3 reads TGCAGTGCTCGCGGGAACCCCTACGAGCAGTACTTC. Translated: CSARGNPYEQYF.